These 8 T cell receptor beta chains were all obtained from the same sample, sequenced in a study of Tregs in tolerant kidney transplant recipients. Only in-frame clones appear in the TCRdb table, and some are missing; sequencing was by immunoSEQ multiplex PCR. The data show 3,000 or so clones, and the top ten clones hold roughly 7.3%. FACS sorting followed a roughly six-day coculture of CFSE-labeled recipient PBMCs with irradiated graft donor PBMCs. Their cognate antigens are unknown. The specimen comprised CD8+ T cells from blood cultured with allogeneic cells, sampled before the transplant. The source is a human patient who received a combined kidney and bone marrow transplant.

Of note for this clone: The read terminates 3 residues before the CDR3 end, so the remaining end is supplied by the germline J gene. V gene TRBV2 combines with J gene TRBJ1-1; a possible D gene is TRBD1 (5 bases). Trimming took off 2 bases at V and 4 bases at J, with 14 bases between the two ends. Germline V gives CDR1 SNHLY, CDR2 FYNNEI. The CDR3 is made up of 15 amino acids. The sequenced CDR3 bases are TGTGCCAGCAGTGAATTGGGGCCGCCAGGCACTGAA. Protein: CASSELGPPGTE. The full-length CDR3 reads as CASSELGPPGTEAFF.

This clone is labeled medium-sized based on frequency. The read is 3 residues too short to cover the CDR3 end, so that end is filled in from the germline J gene. This rearrangement joins TRBV7-2 to TRBJ2-7, with 8 bases lining up with TRBD1. The CDR3 spans 12 residues. The germline V gene encodes CDR1 SGHTA and CDR2 FQGNSA. Unmatched junction bases numbered 0, after V lost 2 bases and J lost 6 bases. The covered CDR3 bases are TGTGCCAGCAGCTTAACAGGGGGCGAG. This encodes CASSLTGGE. In full, the CDR3 is CASSLTGGEQYF.

Remarks on this clone: Sequencing ends 3 residues short of the CDR3 end; the germline J gene provides the rest. V is TRBV4-1 and J is TRBJ1-2; 7 bases align to TRBD1. V lost 3 bases to trimming and J lost 3 bases; unmatched junction nucleotides: 10. CDR1 MGHRA and CDR2 YSYEKL come from the germline V gene. CDR3 length: 16 residues. CDR3 DNA (partial): TGCGCCAGCAGCCAGGGGGACAGATGGGAAGACTATGGC. As protein: CASSQGDRWEDYG. The whole CDR3 sequence reads CASSQGDRWEDYGYTF.

Its frequency marks this clone as medium-sized. The CDR3 goes on 3 residues after the read ends, and that part is filled in from the germline J gene. The V gene is TRBV5-1, the J gene TRBJ2-3; TRBD2 matches 10 bases. Germline lookup yields CDR1 SGHRS and CDR2 YFSETQ. The CDR3 has 16 amino acids. V shed 1 base and J 6 bases; nucleotides not matched to a gene: 8. CDR3 bases read: TGCGCCAGCAGCTTGCGCAGCGGGGGGGCCTACGATACG. Protein product: CASSLRSGGAYDT. Given in full, the CDR3 is CASSLRSGGAYDTQYF.

This clone is labeled large (0.1 to 1%) based on frequency. The CDR3 extends 3 residues past the end of the read, so its final part is completed from the germline J gene. The V call is TRBV20-1, the J call TRBJ2-2, with 7 nucleotides matching TRBD2. CDR3 length: 16 amino acids. Germline loops: CDR1 DFQATT, CDR2 SNEGSKA (reference sequence). After removal of 2 bases from V and 3 bases from J, the junction contained 9 bases not matched to a gene. The sequenced CDR3 bases are TGCAGTGCTAGACCCCGGACTAGTCGTTACACCGGGGAG. Its protein product is CSARPRTSRYTGE. The whole CDR3 sequence is CSARPRTSRYTGELFF.

To note about this clone: The CDR3 is cut off 3 residues early in the read; its end comes from the germline J gene. This chain uses TRBV10-2 with TRBJ2-7, with D perhaps matching TRBD2 (5 bases). V was clipped by 5 bases and J by 3 bases, with 11 bases between them. The V gene's germline CDR1 is WSHSY and CDR2 SAAADI. This CDR3 is built from 13 residues. The sequenced CDR3 bases are TGCGCCAGCAGTCCCGGACTGGGCTACGAG. This sequence encodes CASSPGLGYE. The complete CDR3 protein is CASSPGLGYEQYF.

Notes on this clone: Read data end 3 residues before the CDR3 end; the end is taken from the germline J gene. The V and J genes are TRBV9 and TRBJ2-3; 7 bases are shared with TRBD1. Germline lookup yields CDR1 SGDLS and CDR2 YYNGEE. CDR3 size: 14 residues. The V segment lost 3 bases and the J segment 2 bases; nucleotides outside the gene matches: 3. CDR3 region: CASSGDRSTDTQYF. CDR3 DNA, as far as it was read: TGTGCCAGCAGCGGGGACAGATCCACAGATACG.

Concerning this clone itself: The CDR3 extends 3 residues past the end of the read, so its final part is completed from the germline J gene. At the DNA level, this CDR3 is encoded by other sequences in the same sample as well. This chain joins TRBV4-1 and TRBJ2-7, with D tentatively TRBD2 (6 bases). Germline lookup yields CDR1 MGHRA and CDR2 YSYEKL. The germline V and J ends were trimmed by 4 bases and 3 bases, with 13 bases remaining between them. CDR3 size: 14 residues. The CDR3 bases that were read are TGCGCCAGCAGCCCGGGGACTGGTAGCTACGAG. Residues: CASSPGTGSYE. The CDR3 as a whole reads CASSPGTGSYEQYF.